This entry is about one T cell receptor (beta chain). Its antigen is not identified. The data are from a study of cytomegalovirus exposure and HLA in healthy donors. Study-wide findings and caveats: According to a later analysis, TCR clusters from the first cohort tended to co-occur in the roughly 130 validation repertoires. A list of roughly 180 TCR beta chains associated with cytomegalovirus was given.

Germline CDR1 is MNHEY and CDR2 is SMNVEV (reference sequence). V lost 6 bases to trimming and J lost 0 bases, with 21 bases between them. The length of the CDR3 is 17 residues. Profiling relied on immunoSEQ multiplex PCR, and the TCRdb table lists in-frame clones only, not all of them. This sample has approximately 220,000 clones, with approximately 90% found just once. This TCR was recovered from a woman under 30 in good health and CMV-seronegative. Sequencing was carried out using PBMCs. The chain has TRBV27 and TRBJ2-7, with TRBD1 as a possible D gene (6 bases). The chain's CDR3 is CASSSARGTRRSYEQYF. The DNA of the CDR3 is TGTGCCAGCAGCTCGGCAAGGGGGACAAGGCGCTCCTACGAGCAGTACTTC.